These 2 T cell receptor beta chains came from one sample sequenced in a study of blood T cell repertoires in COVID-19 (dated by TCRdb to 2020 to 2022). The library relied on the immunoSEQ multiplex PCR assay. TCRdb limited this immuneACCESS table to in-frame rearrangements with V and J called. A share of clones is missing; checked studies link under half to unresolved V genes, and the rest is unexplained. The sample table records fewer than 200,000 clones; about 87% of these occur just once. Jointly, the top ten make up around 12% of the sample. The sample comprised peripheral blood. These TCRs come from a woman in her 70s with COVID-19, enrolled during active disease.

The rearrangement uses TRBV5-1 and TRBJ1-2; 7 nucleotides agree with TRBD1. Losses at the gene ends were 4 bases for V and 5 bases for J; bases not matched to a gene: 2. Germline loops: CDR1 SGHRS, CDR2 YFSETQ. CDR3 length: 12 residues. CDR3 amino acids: CASSQGEYGYTF. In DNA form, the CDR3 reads TGCGCCAGCAGCCAGGGGGAATATGGCTACACCTTC.

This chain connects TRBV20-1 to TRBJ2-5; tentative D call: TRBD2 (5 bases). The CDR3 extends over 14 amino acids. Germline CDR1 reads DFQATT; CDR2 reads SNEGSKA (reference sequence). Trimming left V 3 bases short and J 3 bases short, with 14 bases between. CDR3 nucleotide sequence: TGCAGTGCTAGTCGACTACCTCGAGAAGAGACCCAGTACTTC. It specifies CSASRLPREETQYF.